Below are 7 T cell receptor beta chains sequenced from a single sample in a study of control samples from healthy donors and cancer patients. Sequenced by immunoSEQ multiplex PCR; TCRdb stores in-frame clones only, minus some. The sample lists some 79,000 clones, roughly 84% occurring once. The sample consisted of blood. These receptors all come from a woman between 45 and 65 years old in good health.

The rearrangement joins TRBV28 to TRBJ1-2, with TRBD1 identical over 7 bases. Trimming took 1 base from V and 4 from J; bases not matched to a gene: 3. Germline assignment: CDR1 MDHEN and CDR2 SYDVKM. The CDR3 is made up of 14 amino acids. The DNA of the CDR3 is TGTGCCAGCAGTTTATCGGGACAGCTCTATGGCTACACCTTC. Encoded protein: CASSLSGQLYGYTF.

The chain employs TRBV30 and TRBJ1-5, with 9 bases identical to TRBD1. The CDR3 has 14 amino acids. V shed 5 bases, J shed 5 bases, and the junction held 7 bases outside the gene matches. The V gene's germline CDR1 is GTSNPN and CDR2 SVGIG (reference sequence). CDR3 loop: CAWASGTGYQPQHF. The CDR3 DNA reads TGTGCCTGGGCCTCCGGGACAGGGTATCAGCCCCAGCATTTT.

The chain uses TRBV6-5 and TRBJ2-7; 7 bases are shared with TRBD2. The CDR3 is made up of 14 amino acids. Unmatched junction bases numbered 7, after V lost 6 bases and J lost 2 bases. The germline gives CDR1 MNHEY, CDR2 SVGAGI. CDR3 in DNA: TGTGCCAGCAGGTGGCTAGCGGTTCCCTACGAGCAGTACTTC. Protein product: CASRWLAVPYEQYF.

This clone has a handful of counts. The rearrangement links TRBV4-2 to TRBJ2-2; 10 bases line up with TRBD2. The CDR3 loop spans 15 amino acids. Unmatched junction bases numbered 0, after V lost 2 bases and J lost 3 bases. Germline V lookup: CDR1 LGHNA, CDR2 YNFKEQ. Here the CDR3 DNA reads TGTGCCAGCAGCCAACTAGCGGGAGACACCGGGGAGCTGTTTTTT. It is translated as CASSQLAGDTGELFF.

The chain links TRBV28 to TRBJ2-7, with D perhaps TRBD2 (5 bases). Deletions cut 2 bases from V and 6 bases from J, with 8 bases between. Germline assignment: CDR1 MDHEN and CDR2 SYDVKM. The CDR3 has 12 amino acids. The CDR3 here is CASSLTAGEQYF. DNA for the CDR3: TGTGCCAGCAGTTTAACGGCGGGCGAGCAGTACTTC.

This chain uses TRBV7-9 with TRBJ2-1, with 10 bases aligning to TRBD2. The CDR3 is 15 amino acids. Germline V gene data show CDR1 as SEHNR and CDR2 as FQNEAQ (reference sequence). With V trimmed by 2 bases and J by 6 bases, 4 bases remained unmatched. The CDR3 sequence is CASSLILAGLNEQFF. DNA of the CDR3: TGTGCCAGCAGCTTAATACTAGCGGGGCTCAATGAGCAGTTCTTC. The full variable domain, completed using reference TRBV7-9 and TRBJ2-1, is DTGVSQNPRHKITKRGQNVTFRCDPISEHNRLYWYRQTLGQGPEFLTYFQNEAQLEKSRLLSDRFSAERPKGSFSTLEIQRTEQGDSAMYLCASSLILAGLNEQFFGPGTRLTVL.

This clone was seen only a few times. CDR3 in amino acids: CASSQSPVLTDTQYF. The CDR3 DNA reads TGTGCCAGCAGCCAAAGTCCAGTGTTGACAGATACGCAGTATTTT. The chain joins TRBV7-2 to TRBJ2-3; D remains ambiguous. CDR1 and CDR2 (germline): SGHTA, FQGNSA. This CDR3 region has 15 residues. V dropped 5 bases and J dropped 3 bases, with 15 bases sitting between them.